Presented here are 20 T cell receptor beta chains from one specimen sequenced in a study of blood T cells in healthy people across ages. Then a second PCR, running about 6 to 11 cycles, was carried out with a sample-barcoded 5' primer and a J-beta primer mix. TCRdb itself ran the 5' RACE reads through MiXCR, one entry per CDR3 protein. Of around 990,000 distinct CDR3 sequences listed, around two fifths were seen once; the top ten hold about an eighth. The sample consisted of blood. The receptors were sampled from a man in his late teens or twenties in good health.

The V gene is TRBV27, the J gene TRBJ2-5; TRBD1 matches 7 bases. V lost 8 bases to trimming and J lost 6 bases; unmatched junction nucleotides: 21. The CDR3 is made up of 17 amino acids. CDR1 and CDR2 (germline): MNHEY, SMNVEV (reference sequence). CDR3 region: CASGPRGTVHRVKTQYF. CDR3 nucleotide sequence: TGTGCCAGCGGACCAAGGGGGACAGTCCATAGGGTCAAGACCCAGTACTTC.

The chain joins TRBV27 to TRBJ2-7; no firm D call. V dropped 5 bases and J dropped 6 bases, with 14 bases sitting between them. CDR1 is MNHEY, CDR2 SMNVEV, per germline (reference sequence). This CDR3 has 13 residues. The CDR3 bases are TGTGCCAGCAGTACCGCCCCGTCGGGCGAGCAGTACTTC. This translates into CASSTAPSGEQYF.

The chain couples TRBV9 to TRBJ1-1; the match to TRBD1 covers 7 bases. CDR1 is SGDLS and CDR2 is YYNGEE in the germline V gene. The CDR3 contains 14 residues. Trimming cost V 2 bases and J 7 bases; bases outside gene matches: 8. Written as DNA, the CDR3 is TGTGCCAGCAGCGTCCAAACAGGGGCCGGTGAAGCTTTCTTT. Its translation is CASSVQTGAGEAFF.

The chain has TRBV10-3 and TRBJ1-2; TRBD1 matches at 10 bases. Germline trimming cut 4 bases from V and 5 bases from J; bases unmatched to any gene: 10. Per germline, CDR1 ENHRY and CDR2 SYGVKD. This CDR3 has 16 amino acids. CDR3 sequence reads: CAISAFKGQGTYGYTF. CDR3 coding DNA: TGTGCCATCAGTGCATTTAAGGGACAGGGGACTTATGGCTACACCTTC.

V and J are TRBV20-1 and TRBJ2-1; D is ambiguous. The CDR3 length is 9 residues. Trimming left V 6 bases short and J 9 bases short, with 6 bases between. CDR1 and CDR2 from the germline V gene are DFQATT and SNEGSKA (reference sequence). The CDR3 DNA reads TGCAGTGCCTCGCTTGAGCAGTTCTTC. It codes for CSASLEQFF.

This chain uses TRBV29-1 with TRBJ2-2; unclear D gene. The CDR3 has 11 amino acids. The germline V and J ends were trimmed by 5 bases and 4 bases, with 5 bases remaining between them. Germline V gives CDR1 SQVTM, CDR2 ANQGSEA. The CDR3 region has the DNA TGCAGCGTTTTATTCACCGGGGAGCTGTTTTTT. Translated, it gives CSVLFTGELFF.

This clonotype was seen repeatedly, ten times or more. The CDR3 DNA is TGCGCCAGCAGCTTTACTAGCGGGGGGAATTACAATGAGCAGTTCTTC. Its translation is CASSFTSGGNYNEQFF. The chain links TRBV5-1 to TRBJ2-1, with 12 positions matching TRBD2. CDR1 is SGHRS and CDR2 is YFSETQ in the germline V gene. Trimming removed 2 bases from V and 4 bases from J; junction bases left unmatched: 4. This CDR3 is 16 amino acids long.

This clonotype came up a few times. The CDR3 protein is CASRVGPLGNQPQHF. CDR3 DNA sequence: TGTGCCAGTAGGGTAGGTCCGTTGGGTAATCAGCCCCAGCATTTT. The genes are TRBV19 and TRBJ1-5, with no clear D. V gave up 6 bases and J gave up 4 bases, with 16 bases separating them. Germline assignment: CDR1 LNHDA and CDR2 SQIVND (reference sequence). The CDR3 loop spans 15 amino acids. The full variable domain, its missing parts supplied by reference TRBV19 and TRBJ1-5, is DGGITQSPKYLFRKEGQNVTLSCEQNLNHDAMYWYRQDPGQGLRLIYYSQIVNDFQKGDIAEGYSVSREKKESFPLTVTSAQKNPTAFYLCASRVGPLGNQPQHFGDGTRLSIL.

The chain couples TRBV7-2 to TRBJ1-5; tentatively, D is TRBD1 (5 bases). CDR3 length: 17 amino acids. V was pared by 1 base and J by 0 bases, with 13 bases between. Germline V CDR1 and CDR2: SGHTA, FQGNSA. The CDR3 DNA follows: TGTGCCAGCAGCTTAGGGCCTGGGGCCGATAGCAATCAGCCCCAGCATTTT. Its translation: CASSLGPGADSNQPQHF.

This clonotype was picked up many times. V gene TRBV12-3 or TRBV12-4 combines with J gene TRBJ2-1, with TRBD1 matching over 11 bases. There are 14 residues in the CDR3. After removal of 6 bases from V and 6 bases from J, the junction contained 4 bases not matched to a gene. The CDR3 here is CASSPGQGANEQFF. In DNA, the CDR3 is TGTGCCAGCAGCCCCGGACAGGGGGCCAATGAGCAGTTCTTC.

This clonotype was counted between two and nine times. The chain combines TRBV12-3 or TRBV12-4 with TRBJ2-1; tentatively, D is TRBD2 (7 bases). The CDR3 length is 16 residues. V dropped 3 bases and J dropped 6 bases, with 18 bases sitting between them. DNA of the CDR3: TGTGCCAGCAGTTTTTTCCGGGGGGCCGCCCTCAATGAGCAGTTCTTC. Its protein product is CASSFFRGAALNEQFF.

The sample holds a few counts of this clonotype. The chain couples TRBV4-3 to TRBJ1-1, with a possible D match to TRBD1 (6 bases). V was pared by 1 base and J by 5 bases, with 14 bases between. Germline CDR1 reads LGHNA; CDR2 reads YSLEER. This CDR3 comprises 15 residues. The CDR3 nucleotides are TGCGCCAGCAGCCAAGGCGTACAGGGTCGGACTGAAGCTTTCTTT. It translates to CASSQGVQGRTEAFF.

The chain links TRBV20-1 to TRBJ2-7; possibly TRBD1 for D (6 bases). The CDR3 contains 13 residues. V was trimmed by 3 bases and J by 7 bases, leaving 16 bases between them. Germline CDR1 is DFQATT and CDR2 is SNEGSKA (reference sequence). For the CDR3, the DNA is TGCAGTGCTAGCCCAGGGGCGGGTCGTGAGCAGTACTTC. This encodes CSASPGAGREQYF.

This clonotype has just a few counts. This chain joins TRBV3-1 and TRBJ1-5, with D unclear. Trimming shortened V by 1 base and J by 6 bases, and 7 bases separated the two germline ends. This CDR3 has 13 amino acids. Germline loops: CDR1 LGHDT, CDR2 YNNKEL (reference sequence). Here the CDR3 reads CASSQAPSQPQHF. The CDR3, as DNA: TGTGCCAGCAGCCAAGCCCCGAGTCAGCCCCAGCATTTT. Variable domain in full (rest from reference TRBV3-1 and TRBJ1-5): DTAVSQTPKYLVTQMGNDKSIKCEQNLGHDTMYWYKQDSKKFLKIMFSYNNKELIINETVPNRFSPKSPDKAHLNLHINSLELGDSAVYFCASSQAPSQPQHFGDGTRLSIL.

This clonotype was seen a single time. The V and J genes are TRBV29-1 and TRBJ1-2; the match to TRBD1 covers 7 bases. With V trimmed by 7 bases and J by 4 bases, 15 bases remained unmatched. The CDR3 loop spans 15 amino acids. Germline CDR1 is SQVTM and CDR2 is ANQGSEA. This CDR3 reads CSAHIQGGLGYGYTF. The CDR3 nucleotides read TGCAGCGCGCACATCCAGGGGGGACTGGGCTATGGCTACACCTTC.

J is TRBJ2-7 and V is TRBV27, with TRBD1 as a possible D gene (5 bases). CDR1 is MNHEY and CDR2 is SMNVEV in the germline V gene (reference sequence). The V end lost 6 bases, the J end lost 7 bases, and 16 bases lay between the germline ends. The CDR3 is made up of 13 amino acids. The DNA of the CDR3 is TGTGCCAGCAGCTTTGACAGAGACAATGAGCAGTACTTC. Translated, it gives CASSFDRDNEQYF.

This clonotype was seen more than once but under ten times. The V gene is TRBV6-2 or TRBV6-3, the J gene TRBJ1-1; 9 positions agree with TRBD1. Germline CDR1 and CDR2: MNHEY and SVGEGT. Trimming at V came to 0 bases and at J to 3 bases, leaving 5 bases not matched to a gene. CDR3 length: 16 residues. The CDR3 coding sequence is TGTGCCAGCAGTTACTCGGCGGGACAGGGTGACACTGAAGCTTTCTTT. This gives the protein CASSYSAGQGDTEAFF.

This chain links TRBV6-2 or TRBV6-3 with TRBJ2-1; D is uncertain. This CDR3 is 15 amino acids long. V was pared by 4 bases and J by 3 bases, with 13 bases between. Germline loops: CDR1 MNHEY, CDR2 SVGEGT. The CDR3 sequence is CASSLPANIYNEQFF. DNA of the CDR3: TGTGCCAGCAGTTTACCAGCGAATATCTACAATGAGCAGTTCTTC.

The rearrangement joins TRBV9 to TRBJ2-3; the match to TRBD1 covers 11 bases. Germline V gene data show CDR1 as SGDLS and CDR2 as YYNGEE. Trimming cost V 3 bases and J 4 bases; bases outside gene matches: 7. The CDR3 is 16 amino acids. The CDR3 here is CASSGGQGAESDTQYF. As DNA, the CDR3 is TGTGCCAGCAGCGGCGGACAGGGGGCCGAATCAGATACGCAGTATTTT.

This clonotype came up many times. The chain has TRBV28 and TRBJ2-3; TRBD2 aligns across 11 bases. The trim removed 7 bases at V and 2 bases at J, leaving 5 bases unmatched. CDR3 size: 15 residues. Germline values: CDR1 MDHEN, CDR2 SYDVKM. CDR3 protein: CASTLAGGNTDTQYF. The DNA of the CDR3 is TGTGCCAGCACCTTAGCGGGGGGGAACACAGATACGCAGTATTTT.